This entry is about one T cell receptor (beta chain). Assay used: immunoSEQ multiplex PCR; TCRdb lists only in-frame clones, some missing. The sample contains 30,000 to 35,000 clones, roughly 85% of which appear only once. The data are from a study of OX40 agonist ivuxolimab in advanced cancers. V was clipped by 0 bases and J by 0 bases, with 12 bases between them. Per the germline V gene, CDR1 is LGHNA and CDR2 is YSLEER. CDR3 size: 17 residues. The chain couples TRBV4-3 to TRBJ1-3; the D gene is possibly TRBD1 (5 bases). Sequencing was performed on CD4+ or CD8+ T cells sorted from blood, taken in a trial of the OX40 agonist ivuxolimab. This receptor was taken from an adult with an advanced solid tumor such as melanoma, head and neck, liver or kidney cancer. CDR3 nucleotides: TGCGCCAGCAGCCAAGAGCTTTGGGGGATCTCTGGAAACACCATATATTTT. Translation gives CASSQELWGISGNTIYF.